A single sample gave rise to the 24 T cell receptor beta chains below, sequenced in a study of shared clonotypes between healthy human individuals. Using immunoSEQ multiplex PCR, the repertoire was profiled, and TCRdb retains in-frame clones only, with some absent. The sample has about 120,000 clones; under 70% are singletons. Sequencing was performed on memory CD8+ T cells sorted from blood. Sample subset: CD45RO+ cells pooled with CCR7-negative TemRA cells. These receptors all come from a woman in her twenties or thirties in good health.

The chain couples TRBV10-3 to TRBJ2-7; D not resolved. Germline assignment: CDR1 ENHRY and CDR2 SYGVKD. The CDR3 runs 14 residues. The germline V and J ends were trimmed by 3 bases and 2 bases, with 11 bases remaining between them. The CDR3 is CAISDRIPPYEQYF. CDR3 in DNA: TGTGCCATCAGTGACCGTATACCCCCCTACGAGCAGTACTTC.

This clone has only a few counts. The chain joins TRBV28 to TRBJ2-3; 10 bases are a match to TRBD2. This CDR3 has 17 residues. V lost 4 bases, J lost 1 base, and 8 bases stayed unmatched. In germline, CDR1 is MDHEN, CDR2 SYDVKM. The CDR3 is CASSSISGRKGTDTQYF. The CDR3 nucleotides are TGTGCCAGCAGTTCAATTAGCGGGAGGAAGGGCACAGATACGCAGTATTTT.

The chain joins TRBV6-5 to TRBJ1-1; a weak D match, TRBD1 (5 bases). The CDR3 consists of 13 residues. The V gene's germline CDR1 is MNHEY and CDR2 SVGAGI. Trimming cost V 2 bases and J 2 bases, with 6 bases left between them. Here the CDR3 DNA reads TGTGCCAGCAGTTACCGGGACAACACTGAAGCTTTCTTT. Translated, it gives CASSYRDNTEAFF.

In this sample, this clone turned up once. The chain employs TRBV6-5 and TRBJ2-7; 7 bases are shared with TRBD2. This CDR3 is 15 amino acids long. V was pared by 5 bases and J by 5 bases, with 12 bases of the junction left unmatched. Germline V CDR1 and CDR2: MNHEY, SVGAGI. CDR3 residues: CASSGQGAGADEQYF. DNA of the CDR3: TGTGCCAGCAGTGGGCAGGGCGCGGGAGCTGACGAGCAGTACTTC.

CDR3 in amino acids: CASSEPWGRMNTGELFF. The CDR3 DNA is TGTGCCAGCAGCGAGCCCTGGGGACGGATGAACACCGGGGAGCTGTTTTTT. The chain has TRBV7-9 and TRBJ2-2; perhaps D is TRBD1 or TRBD2 (5 bases each). The CDR3 length is 17 residues. Trimming took 5 bases from V and 1 from J, leaving 17 bases between them. Germline loops: CDR1 SEHNR, CDR2 FQNEAQ (reference sequence).

As to this clone: At the DNA level, this CDR3 is encoded by other sequences in the same sample as well. This chain joins TRBV5-1 and TRBJ2-3; D perhaps matches TRBD1 (6 bases). CDR1 and CDR2 (germline): SGHRS, YFSETQ. CDR3 length: 14 amino acids. V was shortened by 4 bases and J by 3 bases, with 12 bases between the two germline ends. The CDR3 spells CASSLGQSTDTQYF. In DNA form, the CDR3 reads TGCGCCAGCAGCCTCGGACAGTCAACAGATACGCAGTATTTT.

This sequence joins TRBV28 and TRBJ1-2; D is undetermined. There are 13 residues in the CDR3. Between the trimmed V and J ends, which lost 5 bases and 5 bases, there was a span of 12 bases. Germline lookup yields CDR1 MDHEN and CDR2 SYDVKM. In nucleotides, the CDR3 is TGTGCCAGCAGTGCATTCGTCGGGTATGGCTACACCTTC. The encoded protein is CASSAFVGYGYTF.

The chain recombines TRBV11-2 with TRBJ2-2, with 12 bases matching TRBD2. V lost 1 base to trimming and J lost 6 bases; unmatched junction nucleotides: 6. There are 17 residues in the CDR3. The germline V gene encodes CDR1 SGHAT and CDR2 FQNNGV. The CDR3 loop is CASSLAASGRAAGELFF. In nucleotides, the CDR3 is TGTGCCAGCAGCTTAGCGGCTAGCGGGAGGGCGGCCGGGGAGCTGTTTTTT.

This clone was seen a few times. The identical CDR3 is also encoded by other nucleotide sequences in the sample. CDR3 DNA sequence: TGTGCCAGCAGCGTAGGCGGGAGTGGGGAGACCCAGTACTTC. Residues: CASSVGGSGETQYF. This chain uses TRBV9 with TRBJ2-5, with 7 bases lining up with TRBD2. The trim removed 0 bases at V and 5 bases at J, leaving 4 bases unmatched. The CDR3 totals 14 residues. Germline V CDR1 and CDR2: SGDLS, YYNGEE.

The V call is TRBV7-6, the J call TRBJ1-5; D gene uncertain. Trimming removed 6 bases from V and 0 bases from J, with 12 bases in between. The CDR3 has 15 residues. Germline V gives CDR1 SGHVS, CDR2 FNYEAQ. CDR3 loop: CASSSSPYSNQPQHF. The CDR3 DNA sequence: TGTGCCAGCAGTTCTTCCCCGTATAGCAATCAGCCCCAGCATTTT.

CDR3: CAISDPLAGAFGNEQFF. Written as DNA, the CDR3 is TGTGCCATCAGTGATCCTCTGGCGGGAGCCTTTGGGAATGAGCAGTTCTTC. The gene calls are TRBV10-3 and TRBJ2-1, with 7 bases identical to TRBD2. The CDR3 runs to 17 residues. Germline loops: CDR1 ENHRY, CDR2 SYGVKD. J lost 7 bases, V lost 3 bases, and 15 bases had no gene match.

This clone appeared many times. The chain links TRBV7-9 to TRBJ2-1; 7 bases are shared with TRBD1. The CDR3 extends over 13 amino acids. Germline V gene lookup returns CDR1 SEHNR and CDR2 FQNEAQ (reference sequence). V shed 6 bases and J 5 bases; nucleotides not matched to a gene: 4. CDR3 amino acids: CASRRDSDNEQFF. CDR3 nucleotide sequence: TGTGCCAGCAGGAGGGACAGTGACAATGAGCAGTTCTTC.

The chain couples TRBV23-1 to TRBJ2-6, with D possibly being TRBD2 (6 bases). TRBV23-1 is recorded as an ORF, its role being uncertain. This CDR3 has 22 amino acids. V was pared by 2 bases and J by 0 bases, with 26 bases between. CDR3 residues: CASSQRLRGVPGLCSGANVLTF. CDR3 bases: TGCGCCAGCAGTCAACGTTTGCGGGGAGTCCCCGGGCTGTGCTCTGGGGCCAACGTCCTGACTTTC.

This clone was detected only a few times. The genes are TRBV28 and TRBJ2-3; maybe TRBD2 (5 bases). V lost 2 bases, J lost 2 bases, and 8 bases lay in between. CDR1 is MDHEN and CDR2 is SYDVKM in the germline V gene. CDR3 length: 14 residues. CDR3 DNA sequence: TGTGCCAGCAGTTTAGCGGGTTTCACAGATACGCAGTATTTT. It translates to CASSLAGFTDTQYF.

The chain has TRBV29-1 and TRBJ1-1; no reliable D call. The CDR3 is made up of 14 amino acids. Germline loops: CDR1 SQVTM, CDR2 ANQGSEA. Trimming left V 4 bases short and J 5 bases short, with 17 bases between. The CDR3 is CSVVWWQVQTEAFF. The CDR3 DNA is TGCAGCGTTGTGTGGTGGCAGGTTCAGACTGAAGCTTTCTTT.

The CDR3 sequence: CASSDEQRERELFF. CDR3 nucleotides: TGTGCCAGCAGTGACGAACAGAGAGAGAGGGAGCTGTTTTTT. V gene TRBV25-1 combines with J gene TRBJ2-2; D call uncertain. The CDR3 sequence is 14 residues long. Germline CDR1 reads MGHDK; CDR2 reads SYGVNS. The V gene lost 3 bases and the J gene lost 9 bases, with 14 bases spanning the gap.

The genes are TRBV28 and TRBJ2-5; the match to TRBD1 covers 11 bases. CDR1 and CDR2 from the germline V gene are MDHEN and SYDVKM. The CDR3 contains 15 residues. The V segment lost 5 bases and the J segment 4 bases; nucleotides outside the gene matches: 6. The CDR3 DNA is TGTGCCAGCAGTCTGGGACAGGGGGATCGAGAGACCCAGTACTTC. Protein sequence: CASSLGQGDRETQYF.

This clone was observed a handful of times. Written as DNA, the CDR3 is TGTGCCTGGAGTCTTCAGGGGTACCCTGAAGCTTTCTTT. Protein sequence: CAWSLQGYPEAFF. This chain joins TRBV30 and TRBJ1-1; D might be TRBD1 (6 bases). CDR1 is GTSNPN and CDR2 is SVGIG in the germline V gene (reference sequence). The CDR3 contains 13 residues. V shed 2 bases and J shed 6 bases, with 13 bases lying between them.

Many counts were recorded for this clone. The chain employs TRBV4-1 and TRBJ2-7; 10 nucleotides match TRBD1. The CDR3 loop spans 15 amino acids. J lost 4 bases, V lost 1 base, and 4 bases had no gene match. Germline V gene data show CDR1 as MGHRA and CDR2 as YSYEKL. CDR3 bases: TGCGCCAGCAGCCAAGGACAGGGGGCTGGGTACGAGCAGTACTTC. The encoded protein is CASSQGQGAGYEQYF.

Remarks on this clone: A read error is the likely source, as a far larger clone sits one nucleotide away. Different DNA sequences within this sample yield the same CDR3. The chain recombines TRBV6-4 with TRBJ2-2; 9 bases are a match to TRBD1. From germline, CDR1 is MRHNA and CDR2 SNTAGT. The CDR3 consists of 17 residues. CDR3 amino acids: CASSEGLRQGVTGELFF. CDR3 DNA: TGTGCTAGCAGCGAAGGCTTAAGACAGGGGGTCACCGGGGAGCTGTTTTTT.

The gene calls are TRBV27 and TRBJ2-7; D remains unclear. V was shortened by 0 bases and J by 5 bases, with 8 bases between the two germline ends. There are 13 residues in the CDR3. CDR1 and CDR2 from the germline V gene are MNHEY and SMNVEV (reference sequence). CDR3 sequence reads: CASSLSILHEQYF. Here the CDR3 DNA reads TGTGCCAGCAGTTTATCGATTTTACACGAGCAGTACTTC.

This sequence joins TRBV6-6 and TRBJ2-5; the match to TRBD2 covers 8 bases. The length of the CDR3 is 13 residues. Losses at the gene ends were 6 bases for V and 5 bases for J; bases not matched to a gene: 5. CDR1 is MNHNY, CDR2 SVGAGI, per germline (reference sequence). The CDR3 bases are TGTGCCAGCAGATCGGGACTAGTTGAGACCCAGTACTTC. Protein sequence: CASRSGLVETQYF.

The chain is built from TRBV6-5 and TRBJ2-7; possible D gene TRBD1, 5 bases. Trimming left V 2 bases short and J 3 bases short, with 14 bases between. The CDR3 length is 15 residues. CDR1 is MNHEY, CDR2 SVGAGI, per germline. The DNA for the CDR3 is TGTGCCAGCAGTTACAAGGGCAGGGCCCTCTACGAGCAGTACTTC. This encodes CASSYKGRALYEQYF.

This clone has just a few counts. The rearrangement uses TRBV19 and TRBJ1-1, with a possible D match to TRBD1 (5 bases). Trimming stripped 3 bases from V and 6 bases from J, with 11 bases between. The CDR3 spans 13 residues. From germline, CDR1 is LNHDA and CDR2 SQIVND (reference sequence). CDR3 DNA: TGTGCCAGTAGTATTTTTGGGGGTTCTGAAGCTTTCTTT. It codes for CASSIFGGSEAFF.